This is a list of T cell receptor beta chains from one sample in a study of cytomegalovirus exposure and HLA in healthy donors. Some clones are missing from TCRdb's copy, which holds only in-frame ones; the method was immunoSEQ multiplex PCR. The sample lists tens of thousands of clones; around 72% were seen once. Sequences were obtained from PBMCs. These receptors were collected from a man aged 50 to 60 in good health and CMV-seropositive. CDR3s include the opening cysteine and the closing phenylalanine or tryptophan. The order of the fields is D gene, V gene, J gene, clone size, CDR3 protein, CDR3 DNA. D genes are given only for firm matches. Clone size is given for some rows only: seen once, a few or many times, or a class if the clone is expanded.

d_call: -
v_call: TRBV7-7
j_call: TRBJ2-5
clone_size: -
cdr3_aa: CASSLVDGVGTQYF
cdr3_nt: TGTGCTAGCAGCTTAGTCGACGGGGTAGGGACCCAGTACTTC

d_call: -
v_call: TRBV6-6
j_call: TRBJ2-7
clone_size: -
cdr3_aa: CASSSLSGLASEQYF
cdr3_nt: TGTGCCAGCAGTTCACTTTCCGGTCTAGCGAGTGAGCAGTACTTC

d_call: -
v_call: TRBV9
j_call: TRBJ2-7
clone_size: -
cdr3_aa: CASTSQAPSSYEQYF
cdr3_nt: TGTGCCAGCACCTCACAGGCGCCCAGCTCCTACGAGCAGTACTTC

d_call: -
v_call: TRBV19
j_call: TRBJ1-2
clone_size: -
cdr3_aa: CASKDSPTNYGYTF
cdr3_nt: TGTGCCAGCAAGGACAGCCCAACTAATTATGGCTACACCTTC

d_call: -
v_call: TRBV7-9
j_call: TRBJ2-1
clone_size: -
cdr3_aa: CASSTIPVGSRKNEQFF
cdr3_nt: TGTGCCAGCAGCACCATCCCTGTGGGGAGTCGTAAGAATGAGCAGTTCTTC

d_call: TRBD1
v_call: TRBV7-2
j_call: TRBJ1-1
clone_size: -
cdr3_aa: CASTRDRGNTEAFF
cdr3_nt: TGTGCCAGCACCCGAGACAGGGGGAACACTGAAGCTTTCTTT

d_call: TRBD1
v_call: TRBV7-9
j_call: TRBJ1-2
clone_size: once
cdr3_aa: CASSLRDRAMGDYGYTF
cdr3_nt: TGTGCCAGCAGCTTACGGGACAGGGCAATGGGAGACTATGGCTACACCTTC

d_call: -
v_call: TRBV6-5
j_call: TRBJ1-2
clone_size: -
cdr3_aa: CASSYYQQTIYGYTF
cdr3_nt: TGTGCCAGCAGTTACTATCAACAGACTATCTATGGCTACACCTTC

d_call: TRBD1
v_call: TRBV5-6
j_call: TRBJ2-2
clone_size: -
cdr3_aa: CASSFVTGGFMDTGELFF
cdr3_nt: TGTGCCAGCAGCTTTGTGACAGGGGGCTTTATGGACACCGGGGAGCTGTTTTTT

d_call: TRBD1
v_call: TRBV11-2
j_call: TRBJ1-2
clone_size: -
cdr3_aa: CASSLRQGAIGYTF
cdr3_nt: TGTGCCAGCAGCTTAAGACAGGGGGCTATTGGCTACACCTTC

d_call: TRBD1
v_call: TRBV27
j_call: TRBJ1-1
clone_size: once
cdr3_aa: CASSQTTGGTEAFF
cdr3_nt: TGTGCCAGCAGCCAAACTACAGGGGGCACTGAAGCTTTCTTT

d_call: -
v_call: TRBV29-1
j_call: TRBJ1-1
clone_size: -
cdr3_aa: CSVVLNTEAFF
cdr3_nt: TGCAGCGTTGTCCTTAACACTGAAGCTTTCTTT

d_call: TRBD1
v_call: TRBV28
j_call: TRBJ2-7
clone_size: once
cdr3_aa: CASSLRTGKFRGYEQYF
cdr3_nt: TGTGCCAGCAGTCTCCGGACAGGGAAGTTTAGAGGCTACGAGCAGTACTTC